This entry concerns a single T cell receptor beta chain. This clone has just one count. Its specific antigen is unknown. Per-nucleotide qualities are absent, and no much larger clonotype sits a single base away. This sample stems from a study of T cell repertoires in ileal Crohn's disease (dated by TCRdb to the late 2010s). About the study as a whole: The median duration of disease was approximately 8.3 years, and at the time of surgery about 35% of patients were active smokers. Every patient underwent surgery because of a complication, which was stricturing disease in around 60% of cases and penetrating disease in approximately 40%. Postoperative therapy was given to about half of the patients, with thiopurines administered to roughly twelve patients and anti-TNF agents administered to 20 or so patients. A Rutgeerts score above i0 was used to define endoscopic postoperative recurrence. A total of roughly 150 mucosal samples from about 57 patients were sequenced, collected from several sites on the surgical specimen as well as at postoperative endoscopy. TCR repertoire analysis was done in a few dozen Crohn's disease patients from a prospective multicentre cohort. The study was conducted in parallel with a multicentre cohort built to find predictors of early endoscopic recurrence after ileocolonic resection. Beyond this particular receptor, the publication reports: Compared with CD4 T cells, sorted CD8 T cells contained more high-frequency clones, which suggests that the mucosal expansions were mostly CD8. Higher high-frequency clone percentages at surgery were associated with endoscopic recurrence; all patients with clonality above 26.8% (18/57) had recurrence. A significantly higher proportion of clonal expansions was observed in active smokers at surgery than in non-smokers (approximately 26% vs 20%, p=0.02). Only a subgroup of patients, of unstated size, had mucosal CD4 and CD8 T cells sorted and sequenced.

To be eligible, patients had to be adults with ileal or ileocolonic Crohn's disease and an indication for ileocolonic resection. Before DNA extraction, whole ileal mucosal biopsies were kept frozen at -80 degrees C. Genomic DNA was extracted from frozen whole biopsies with a TRizol-based method and quantified on a NanoDrop 2000 spectrophotometer. The CDR3 numbers 11 residues from cysteine through phenylalanine. The kept DNA is CDR3 alone, 33 bases in frame from the first base. CDR1 and CDR2 (DFQATT, SNEGSKA) derive from the germline V gene (reference sequence). V lost 3 bases and J lost 4 bases; the stretch between them is 7 bases long. For commercial TCRB immunosequencing, around 500 nanograms of biopsy DNA were submitted for each sample. Adaptive Biotechnology amplified CDR3 regions from genomic DNA with a two-step multiplex PCR that controlled for amplification bias. The first PCR used primers for every V and J gene segment; the second PCR added barcodes and Illumina adapters. CDR3 libraries were sequenced on an Illumina instrument. Per the source publication's procedure: The analysis drew on both the pipelines supplied by the vendor and custom analysis of the raw data in R/Bioconductor running R version 3.3.0. Clonality, ranging from 0 to 1, was calculated as the inverse of the normalised Shannon entropy of all productive clones. The repertoire share taken up by the top 100 clones defined high-frequency clones, and only clones that passed a 95% confidence test were kept. Overlap between samples was measured with the Morisita-Horn index, while repertoire diversity was measured with the Simpson index. In its TCRdb copy, this immuneACCESS table keeps in-frame sequences only and misses some clones. Where compared with another copy, unresolved V genes explain less than half of these, and the others have no known cause. Clone size and V and J calls were adopted from that table, with D and trimming inferred from the DNA. This sample comprises roughly 15,000 clones, roughly three quarters of them detected only once. The ten biggest clones cover around a sixth of the sample.

Material for sequencing was ileal tissue. Recombination connected TRBV20-1 to TRBJ2-7; no D gene call is confident. The TCR was taken from an adult with Crohn's disease. The CDR3 protein sequence reads: CSASTEYEQYF. The DNA reads TGCAGTGCTAGTACAGAATACGAGCAGTACTTC.